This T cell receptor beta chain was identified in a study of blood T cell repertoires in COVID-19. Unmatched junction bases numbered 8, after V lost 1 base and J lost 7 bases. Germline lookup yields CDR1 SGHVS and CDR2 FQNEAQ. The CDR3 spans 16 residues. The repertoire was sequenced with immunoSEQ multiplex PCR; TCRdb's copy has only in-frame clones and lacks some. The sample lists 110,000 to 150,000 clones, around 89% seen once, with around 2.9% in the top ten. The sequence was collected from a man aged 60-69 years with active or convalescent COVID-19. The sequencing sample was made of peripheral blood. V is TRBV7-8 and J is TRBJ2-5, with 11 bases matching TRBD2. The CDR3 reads CASSLGLAGSPGTQYF. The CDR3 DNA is TGTGCCAGCAGCTTAGGACTAGCGGGGAGTCCGGGGACCCAGTACTTC.